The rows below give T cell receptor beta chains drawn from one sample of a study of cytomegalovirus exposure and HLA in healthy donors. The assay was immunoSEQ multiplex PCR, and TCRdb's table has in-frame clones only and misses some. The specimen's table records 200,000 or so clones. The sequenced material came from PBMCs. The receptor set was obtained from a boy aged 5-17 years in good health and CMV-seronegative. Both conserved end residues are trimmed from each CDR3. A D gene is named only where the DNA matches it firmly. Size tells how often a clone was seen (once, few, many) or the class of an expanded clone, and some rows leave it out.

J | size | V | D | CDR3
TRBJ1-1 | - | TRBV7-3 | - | ASSSDRNTEAF
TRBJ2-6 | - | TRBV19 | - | ASSPSLSGANVLT
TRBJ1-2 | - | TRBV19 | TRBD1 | ASSSGQGVGGYT
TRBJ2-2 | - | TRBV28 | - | ASLFLNTGELF
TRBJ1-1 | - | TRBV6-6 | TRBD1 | ASSGTVGNTEAF
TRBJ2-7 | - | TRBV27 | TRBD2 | ASRLAGGPYEQY
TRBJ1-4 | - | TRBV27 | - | ASSLNGVGRKLF
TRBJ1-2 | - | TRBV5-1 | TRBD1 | ASSSGTGLGGYT
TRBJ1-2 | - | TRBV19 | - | ASSAVEFGYT
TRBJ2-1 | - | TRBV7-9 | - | ASSLALALEQF
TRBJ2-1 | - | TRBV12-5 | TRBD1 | ASAWDSYNEQF
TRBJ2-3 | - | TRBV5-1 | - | ASSSDLISTDTQY
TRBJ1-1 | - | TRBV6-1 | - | ASSERWEGMNTEAF
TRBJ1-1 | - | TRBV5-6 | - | ASSLARDTEAF
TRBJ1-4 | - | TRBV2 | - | ASSTDRYNEKLF
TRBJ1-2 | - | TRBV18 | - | ASSPLGGDGYT
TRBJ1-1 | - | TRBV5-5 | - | ASSLQDEAF
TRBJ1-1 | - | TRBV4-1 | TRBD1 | ASSPGQGVPPEAF
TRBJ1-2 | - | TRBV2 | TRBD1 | ASSEYPPRTGSGT
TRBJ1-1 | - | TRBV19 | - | ASSPLGRSNTEAF
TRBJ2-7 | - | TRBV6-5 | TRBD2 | ASLTRGGSEQY
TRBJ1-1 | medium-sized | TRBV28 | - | ASSLEAALLENTEAF
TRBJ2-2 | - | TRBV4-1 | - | ASSQGTAGPLGGELF
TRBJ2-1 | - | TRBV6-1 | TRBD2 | ASSVASGGYEQF
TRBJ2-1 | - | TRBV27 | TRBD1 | ASSLLSTGGRWEQF
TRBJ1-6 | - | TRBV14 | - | ASSLLGGVFSSPLH
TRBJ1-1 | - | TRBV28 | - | ASKPGMNTEAF
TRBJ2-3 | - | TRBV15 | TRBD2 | ATSRDRLAGGADTQY
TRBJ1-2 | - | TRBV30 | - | AWEAGDGYT
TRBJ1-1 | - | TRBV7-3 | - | ASSPSGTLNTEAF
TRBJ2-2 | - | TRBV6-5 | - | ASSYSTGTNTGELF
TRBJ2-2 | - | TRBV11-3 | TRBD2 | ASSLDERGGKKNTGELF
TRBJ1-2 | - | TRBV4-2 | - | ASSPALARTNYGYT
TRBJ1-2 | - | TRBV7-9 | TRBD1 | ASSSKGQSGGYGYT
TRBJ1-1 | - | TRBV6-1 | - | ASSSRGGTEAF
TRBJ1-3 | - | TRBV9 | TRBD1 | ASSDRGSGNTIY
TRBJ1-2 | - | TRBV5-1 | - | ASSSEPGLNYGYT
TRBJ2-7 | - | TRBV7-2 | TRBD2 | ASSLGTSEYEQY
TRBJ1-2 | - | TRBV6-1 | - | ASSDQGYGYT
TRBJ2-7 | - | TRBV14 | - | ASSQSYEQY
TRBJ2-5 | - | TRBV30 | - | AWESRLQETQY
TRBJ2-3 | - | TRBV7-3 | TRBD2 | ASSYLTSGDTDTQY
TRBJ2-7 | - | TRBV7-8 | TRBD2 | ASSLGLAGGVYEQY
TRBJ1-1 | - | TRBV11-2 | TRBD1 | ASRNRQGRNTEAF
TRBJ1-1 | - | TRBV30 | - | AWGASEAF
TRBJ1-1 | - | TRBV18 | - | ASSLGRTEAF
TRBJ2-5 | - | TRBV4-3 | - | ASSLRRGTQETQY
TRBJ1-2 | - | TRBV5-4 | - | ASSSADYYGYT
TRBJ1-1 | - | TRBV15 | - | ATSGNRNTEAF
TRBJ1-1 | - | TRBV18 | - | ASSPDATAMTSAEAF
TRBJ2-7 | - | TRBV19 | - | ASSKVGDTSYEQY
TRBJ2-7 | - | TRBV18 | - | ASSPGKLSSYEQY
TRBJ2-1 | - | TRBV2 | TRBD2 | ASSLAGGAAEQF
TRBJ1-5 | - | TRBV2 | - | ASTADRLSNQPQH
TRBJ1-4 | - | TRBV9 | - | ASSAPPLEKLF